This T cell receptor beta chain was documented in a study of blood T cell repertoires in COVID-19. Study information: Samples taken during acute and convalescent COVID-19 were collected in the United States, Italy and Spain.

J was trimmed by 1 base and V by 4 bases; bases with no gene match: 11. CDR1 SGHKS and CDR2 YYEKEE come from the germline V gene (reference sequence). The length of the CDR3 is 17 residues. A Seattle source enrolled patients during active infection and followed them longitudinally. The repertoire was sequenced with immunoSEQ multiplex PCR; TCRdb's copy has only in-frame clones and lacks some. The sample has 200,000 to 250,000 clones, 90% to 95% seen once. Sequences were obtained from peripheral blood. This TCR was sampled from a man aged 55 to 70 with COVID-19, enrolled during active disease. The chain uses TRBV5-5 and TRBJ1-3; 7 bases are a match to TRBD1. The CDR3 protein is CASSPDGTAFSGNTIYF. CDR3 coding DNA: TGTGCCAGCAGCCCGGACGGGACAGCTTTTTCTGGAAACACCATATATTTT.